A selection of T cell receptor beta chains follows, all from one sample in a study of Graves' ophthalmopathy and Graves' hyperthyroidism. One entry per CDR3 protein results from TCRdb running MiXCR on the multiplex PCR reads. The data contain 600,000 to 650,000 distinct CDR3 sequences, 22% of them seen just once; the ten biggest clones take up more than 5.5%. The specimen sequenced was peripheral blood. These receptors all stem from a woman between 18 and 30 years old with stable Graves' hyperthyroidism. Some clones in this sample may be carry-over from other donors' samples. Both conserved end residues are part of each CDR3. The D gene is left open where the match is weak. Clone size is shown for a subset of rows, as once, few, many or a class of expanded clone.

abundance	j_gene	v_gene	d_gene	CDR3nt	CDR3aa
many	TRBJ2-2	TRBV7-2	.	TGTGCCAGCAGCTTTGACAGGAGCACCGGGGAGCTGTTTTTT	CASSFDRSTGELFF
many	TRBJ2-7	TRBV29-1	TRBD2	TGCAGCGTCCTTCTAGCGGGGGGCGTCGACGAGCAGTACTTC	CSVLLAGGVDEQYF
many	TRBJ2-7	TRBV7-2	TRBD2	TGTGCCAGCAGCTTCAGCGGGAGGGGGCAGTACTTC	CASSFSGRGQYF
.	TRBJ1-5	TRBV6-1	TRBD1	TGTGCCAGCAGTGCGGACAGGCCCCTCAATCAGCCCCAGCATTTT	CASSADRPLNQPQHF
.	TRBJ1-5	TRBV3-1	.	TGTGCCAGTAGCCATGGGGGTGCTCAGCCCCAGCATTTT	CASSHGGAQPQHF
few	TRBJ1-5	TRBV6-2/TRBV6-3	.	TGTGCCAGCAGAGGGACCCACCCGAATCAGCCCCAGCATTTT	CASRGTHPNQPQHF
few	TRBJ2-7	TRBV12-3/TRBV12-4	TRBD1	TGTGCCAGCAGTCCTGCGTGGGGACAGGGGTACTCCGAGCAGTACTTC	CASSPAWGQGYSEQYF
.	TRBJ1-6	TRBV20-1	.	TGCAGTGCTAGAGAGGTCTCCCTACTATATAATTCACCCCTCCACTTT	CSAREVSLLYNSPLHF
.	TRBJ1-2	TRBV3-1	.	TGTGCCAGCGGGGGAGGCATTACTAACTATGGCTACACCTTC	CASGGGITNYGYTF
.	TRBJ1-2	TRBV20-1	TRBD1	TGCAGTGCTCGAAATTGGACAGGGAAGGGCTACACCTTC	CSARNWTGKGYTF
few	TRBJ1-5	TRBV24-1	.	TGTGCCACCAGTGATACGAATCAGCCCCAGCATTTT	CATSDTNQPQHF
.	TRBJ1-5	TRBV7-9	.	TGTGCCAGCAGCCACGGGACGAAGGATCAGCCCCAGCATTTT	CASSHGTKDQPQHF
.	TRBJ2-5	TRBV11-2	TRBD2	TGTGCCAGCGGGGTAGCGGGAGGAGAGACCCAGTACTTC	CASGVAGGETQYF
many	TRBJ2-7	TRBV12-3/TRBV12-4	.	TGTGCCAGCAGTGCAAATCAGGGGAATACCTACGAGCAGTACTTC	CASSANQGNTYEQYF
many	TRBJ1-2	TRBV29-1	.	TGCAGCGCAAGTTTACCAAGGTTTGGGGGGATCCCCAATAACTATGGCTACACCTTC	CSASLPRFGGIPNNYGYTF
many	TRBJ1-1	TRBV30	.	TGTGCCTGTGACGACAGGACGAACACTGAAGCTTTCTTT	CACDDRTNTEAFF
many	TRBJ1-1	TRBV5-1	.	TGTGCCAGCAGTTACGGCCGGGGAATGAACACTGAAGCTTTCTTT	CASSYGRGMNTEAFF
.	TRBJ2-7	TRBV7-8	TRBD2	TGTGCCAGCAGCTTAGGTATTAGCGGGAGCTCCTACGAGCAGTACTTC	CASSLGISGSSYEQYF
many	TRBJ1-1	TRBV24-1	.	TGTGCCACCCTGAAACCGGGACACCCATACACTGAAGCTTTCTTT	CATLKPGHPYTEAFF
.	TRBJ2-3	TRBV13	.	TGTGCCAGCAGCGGACGGTACAGGGACACAGATACGCAGTATTTT	CASSGRYRDTDTQYF
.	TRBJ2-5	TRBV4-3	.	TGCGCCAGCAGCCAAATTCGGGGAGAGACCCAGTACTTC	CASSQIRGETQYF
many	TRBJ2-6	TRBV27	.	TGTGCCAGCAGTTTTTGGAACTCTGGGGCCAACGTCCTGACTTTC	CASSFWNSGANVLTF
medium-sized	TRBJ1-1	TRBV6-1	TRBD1	TGTGCCAGCATTGGGACAGGGGCGGACACTGAAGCTTTCTTT	CASIGTGADTEAFF
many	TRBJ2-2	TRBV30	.	TGTGCCTGGAGTGTGACAGGCAACACCGGGGAGCTGTTTTTT	CAWSVTGNTGELFF
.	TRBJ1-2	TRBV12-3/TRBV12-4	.	TGTGCCAGCAGACCAGGACTTTTCTATGGCTACACCTTC	CASRPGLFYGYTF
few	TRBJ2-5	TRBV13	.	TGTGCCAGCAGCTTTAGAGGGGATGAGGAGACCCAGTACTTC	CASSFRGDEETQYF
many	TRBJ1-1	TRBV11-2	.	TGTGCCAGCAGCTTATGGCGGCTCACGGACACTGAAGCTTTCTTT	CASSLWRLTDTEAFF
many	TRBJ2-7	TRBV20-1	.	TGCAGTGCTAGTGACAGTTCCAGCTCCTACGAGCAGTACTTC	CSASDSSSSYEQYF
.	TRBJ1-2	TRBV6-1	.	TGTGCCAGCAGTCCTCTACCGGGACGGACCTATGGCTACACCTTC	CASSPLPGRTYGYTF
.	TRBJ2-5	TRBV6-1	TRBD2	TGTGCCAGCACCCACGGGGGGGGCCTTCAAGAGACCCAGTACTTC	CASTHGGGLQETQYF
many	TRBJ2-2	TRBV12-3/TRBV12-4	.	TGTGCCAGCAGTCAAAGGTCACTAGCTTACCCCGGGGAGCTGTTTTTT	CASSQRSLAYPGELFF
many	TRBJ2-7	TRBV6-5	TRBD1	TGTGCCAGCAGTTCCGGGACAGTCACATTGGGGAAGGACTTC	CASSSGTVTLGKDF
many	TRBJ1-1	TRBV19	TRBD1	TGTGCCAGTACTCGGGACAGGGGTTCCACTGAAGCTTTCTTT	CASTRDRGSTEAFF
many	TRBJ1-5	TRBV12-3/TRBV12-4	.	TGTGCCAGCAGTTTAGTCCTCGACAATCAGCCCCAGCATTTT	CASSLVLDNQPQHF
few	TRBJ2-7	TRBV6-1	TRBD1	TGTGCCAGCAGTGAAGGAGGGGGCGCGGGCAGCTCCTACGAGCAGTACTTC	CASSEGGGAGSSYEQYF
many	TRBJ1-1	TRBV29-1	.	TGCAGCGTTAGGGGAGTTGAAGCTTTCTTT	CSVRGVEAFF
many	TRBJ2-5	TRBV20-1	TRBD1	TGCAGTGCTAGATCCTACAGGGGGCCAGGGGAGACCCAGTACTTC	CSARSYRGPGETQYF
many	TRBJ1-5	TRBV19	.	TGTGCCAGTAGTCTCCGTGCAGGTGGCAATCAGCCCCAGCATTTT	CASSLRAGGNQPQHF
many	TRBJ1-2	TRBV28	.	TGTGCCAGCAGGAGATCCCTGGGAGGTGGCTACACCTTC	CASRRSLGGGYTF
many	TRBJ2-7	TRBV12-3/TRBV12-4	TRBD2	TGTGCCAGCAGTTTAAAGTCAGGACTAGGTTTCGAGCAGTACTTC	CASSLKSGLGFEQYF
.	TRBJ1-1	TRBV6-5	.	TGTGCCAGCAGTTCCATGGCCCCGAACACTGAAGCTTTCTTT	CASSSMAPNTEAFF
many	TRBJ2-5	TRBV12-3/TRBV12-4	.	TGTGCCAGCAGTCGACGAACGGTAGGGGAGTTTGAGACCCAGTACTTC	CASSRRTVGEFETQYF
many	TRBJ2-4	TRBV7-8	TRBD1	TGTGCCAGCAGCTTAGGGGAACAGGGGCACAAAAACATTCAGTACTTC	CASSLGEQGHKNIQYF
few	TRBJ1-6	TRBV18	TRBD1	TGTGCCAGCTCACCACTTACAGGGGATAATTCACCCCTCCACTTT	CASSPLTGDNSPLHF
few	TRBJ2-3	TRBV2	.	TGTGCCAGCATTGTAGGGACTAGCACAGATACGCAGTATTTT	CASIVGTSTDTQYF
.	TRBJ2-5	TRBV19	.	TGTGCCAGTAGGTCGCAGGCAGGGGCCCTACAAGAGACCCAGTACTTC	CASRSQAGALQETQYF
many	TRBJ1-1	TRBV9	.	TGTGCCAGCAGCGTAGGAGGAGGGCGGGGAACTGAAGCTTTCTTT	CASSVGGGRGTEAFF
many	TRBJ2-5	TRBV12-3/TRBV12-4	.	TGTGCCTCGGGCGGGGTAGGAGAGACCCAGTACTTC	CASGGVGETQYF
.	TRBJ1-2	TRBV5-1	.	TGCGCCAGCAGCTCGAGCGTAGGGGGCTACACCTTC	CASSSSVGGYTF